These T cell receptor beta chains were read from a single sample in a study of graft-versus-host responses after intestinal transplantation. Repertoires were generated with immunoSEQ multiplex PCR, while TCRdb's copy carries only in-frame clones and drops some. The profile covers approximately 58,000 clones, with 85% to 90% appearing a single time and 1.5% to 2% taken by the ten largest. Sample: PBMCs, taken 26 days after transplant. The receptors were sampled from a human patient who received an intestinal transplant, so some T cells may come from the graft donor. Both conserved end residues are part of each CDR3. D genes are given only for firm matches. Clone size is not always given. Where it is, it says once, few, many or a class for expanded clones.

CDR3 protein: CASSLARGPQHF
CDR3 DNA: TGTGCCAGCAGCTTAGCTCGGGGTCCCCAGCATTTT
V gene: TRBV7-9
J gene: TRBJ1-5
D gene: -
clone size: -

CDR3 protein: CASSLARTDTQYF
CDR3 DNA: TGTGCCAGCAGCTTAGCCAGGACAGATACGCAGTATTTT
V gene: TRBV7-2
J gene: TRBJ2-3
D gene: -
clone size: -

CDR3 protein: CASSVGRDSRYGYTF
CDR3 DNA: TGTGCCAGCAGCGTAGGCCGGGACAGCCGATATGGCTACACCTTC
V gene: TRBV9
J gene: TRBJ1-2
D gene: TRBD1
clone size: -

CDR3 protein: CASSGTGGGYEQFF
CDR3 DNA: TGTGCCAGCTCCGGGACAGGTGGCGGCTATGAGCAGTTCTTC
V gene: TRBV28
J gene: TRBJ2-1
D gene: TRBD1
clone size: -

CDR3 protein: CASSQRTFDNEQFF
CDR3 DNA: TGTGCCAGCAGTCAGAGGACATTCGACAATGAGCAGTTCTTC
V gene: TRBV2
J gene: TRBJ2-1
D gene: -
clone size: -

CDR3 protein: CASSLGAGGPVEQFF
CDR3 DNA: TGTGCCAGCAGTTTGGGAGCGGGGGGGCCTGTGGAGCAGTTCTTC
V gene: TRBV27
J gene: TRBJ2-1
D gene: TRBD2
clone size: -

CDR3 protein: CASIGVDLEKLFF
CDR3 DNA: TGTGCCAGCATAGGGGTAGACCTTGAAAAACTGTTTTTT
V gene: TRBV6-6
J gene: TRBJ1-4
D gene: -
clone size: -

CDR3 protein: CASSQLPVPYSNQPQHF
CDR3 DNA: TGCGCCAGCAGCCAATTACCGGTTCCTTATAGCAATCAGCCCCAGCATTTT
V gene: TRBV4-1
J gene: TRBJ1-5
D gene: -
clone size: -

CDR3 protein: CASSFLASGGRLGTDTQYF
CDR3 DNA: TGTGCCAGCAGCTTTCTGGCTAGCGGGGGCCGCCTTGGTACAGATACGCAGTATTTT
V gene: TRBV7-8
J gene: TRBJ2-3
D gene: TRBD2
clone size: once

CDR3 protein: CASSPLGGPNTEAFF
CDR3 DNA: TGTGCCAGCAGCCCACTGGGAGGTCCCAACACTGAAGCTTTCTTT
V gene: TRBV9
J gene: TRBJ1-1
D gene: -
clone size: -

CDR3 protein: CASSIGVGEWPQHF
CDR3 DNA: TGTGCCAGTAGTATCGGGGTTGGGGAGTGGCCCCAGCATTTT
V gene: TRBV19
J gene: TRBJ1-5
D gene: -
clone size: -

CDR3 protein: CAISETGGKNTEAFF
CDR3 DNA: TGTGCCATCAGCGAGACAGGGGGAAAGAACACTGAAGCTTTCTTT
V gene: TRBV10-3
J gene: TRBJ1-1
D gene: TRBD1
clone size: -

CDR3 protein: CASSGGQATYEQYF
CDR3 DNA: TGTGCCAGCAGTGGGGGACAGGCTACCTACGAGCAGTACTTC
V gene: TRBV6-1
J gene: TRBJ2-7
D gene: TRBD1
clone size: -

CDR3 protein: CASSGEYEQYF
CDR3 DNA: TGTGCCAGCAGTGGGGAGTACGAGCAGTACTTC
V gene: TRBV6-1
J gene: TRBJ2-7
D gene: -
clone size: -

CDR3 protein: CASSLSGSSYNEQFF
CDR3 DNA: TGTGCCAGCAGTCTTAGCGGGAGCTCCTACAATGAGCAGTTCTTC
V gene: TRBV9
J gene: TRBJ2-1
D gene: TRBD2
clone size: -

CDR3 protein: CAVGSRAQGYGYTF
CDR3 DNA: TGTGCCGTCGGGTCCCGGGCTCAGGGCTATGGCTACACCTTC
V gene: TRBV6-5
J gene: TRBJ1-2
D gene: -
clone size: -

CDR3 protein: CASSLGTSGAGEQFF
CDR3 DNA: TGTGCCAGCAGCCTCGGGACTAGCGGGGCTGGGGAGCAGTTCTTC
V gene: TRBV7-3
J gene: TRBJ2-1
D gene: TRBD2
clone size: -

CDR3 protein: CASSPGGQGVSYEQYF
CDR3 DNA: TGTGCCAGTAGTCCGGGGGGACAGGGGGTTTCCTACGAGCAGTACTTC
V gene: TRBV19
J gene: TRBJ2-7
D gene: TRBD1
clone size: -

CDR3 protein: CASSLDRALSGNTIYF
CDR3 DNA: TGTGCCAGCAGCTTGGACAGGGCTCTCTCTGGAAACACCATATATTTT
V gene: TRBV5-8
J gene: TRBJ1-3
D gene: -
clone size: few

CDR3 protein: CASSVLAGVTGELFF
CDR3 DNA: TGTGCCAGCAGTGTACTAGCGGGGGTTACCGGGGAGCTGTTTTTT
V gene: TRBV6-1
J gene: TRBJ2-2
D gene: TRBD2
clone size: once

CDR3 protein: CASSANRGGEAFF
CDR3 DNA: TGTGCCAGCAGTGCGAACAGGGGAGGCGAAGCTTTCTTT
V gene: TRBV2
J gene: TRBJ1-1
D gene: TRBD1
clone size: -

CDR3 protein: CASSQSDSYQPQHF
CDR3 DNA: TGCGCCAGCAGCCAATCGGACAGCTATCAGCCCCAGCATTTT
V gene: TRBV4-1
J gene: TRBJ1-5
D gene: -
clone size: -

CDR3 protein: CASSLGGGALDTQYF
CDR3 DNA: TGTGCCAGCAGCTTAGGAGGGGGGGCCTTAGATACGCAGTATTTT
V gene: TRBV7-8
J gene: TRBJ2-3
D gene: -
clone size: -

CDR3 protein: CASSLGDSGNEQFF
CDR3 DNA: TGTGCTAGCAGCTTGGGGGACTCGGGGAATGAGCAGTTCTTC
V gene: TRBV7-7
J gene: TRBJ2-1
D gene: -
clone size: -

CDR3 protein: CASSIGGEQYF
CDR3 DNA: TGTGCCAGTAGTATCGGGGGAGAGCAGTACTTC
V gene: TRBV19
J gene: TRBJ2-7
D gene: -
clone size: -

CDR3 protein: CASSFAVGLANEQFF
CDR3 DNA: TGTGCCAGCAGCTTTGCGGTCGGACTAGCTAATGAGCAGTTCTTC
V gene: TRBV7-6
J gene: TRBJ2-1
D gene: TRBD2
clone size: -

CDR3 protein: CASSESGSPNQPQHF
CDR3 DNA: TGCGCCAGCAGTGAAAGTGGTAGTCCCAATCAGCCCCAGCATTTT
V gene: TRBV6-1
J gene: TRBJ1-5
D gene: -
clone size: -

CDR3 protein: CASSEAAFLASGNTIYF
CDR3 DNA: TGTGCCAGCAGTGAAGCCGCGTTCCTAGCCTCTGGAAACACCATATATTTT
V gene: TRBV6-1
J gene: TRBJ1-3
D gene: -
clone size: -

CDR3 protein: CASSTTGSNTEAFF
CDR3 DNA: TGTGCCAGCAGCACCACAGGTTCTAACACTGAAGCTTTCTTT
V gene: TRBV7-6
J gene: TRBJ1-1
D gene: -
clone size: -

CDR3 protein: CSVVLAGGELFF
CDR3 DNA: TGCAGCGTTGTCCTAGCTGGCGGGGAGCTGTTTTTT
V gene: TRBV29-1
J gene: TRBJ2-2
D gene: -
clone size: -

CDR3 protein: CAWSVLGGADTQYF
CDR3 DNA: TGTGCCTGGAGTGTACTCGGGGGGGCAGATACGCAGTATTTT
V gene: TRBV30
J gene: TRBJ2-3
D gene: TRBD2
clone size: -

CDR3 protein: CASSSYGFQNIQYF
CDR3 DNA: TGTGCCAGCAGTTCGTACGGGTTCCAAAACATTCAGTACTTC
V gene: TRBV28
J gene: TRBJ2-4
D gene: -
clone size: -

CDR3 protein: CASRSIRDSHYGYTF
CDR3 DNA: TGTGCCAGCAGATCAATTAGGGACAGTCACTATGGCTACACCTTC
V gene: TRBV6-5
J gene: TRBJ1-2
D gene: TRBD1
clone size: -

CDR3 protein: CASSPGTGHEKLFF
CDR3 DNA: TGTGCCAGCAGCCCCGGGACAGGACATGAAAAACTGTTTTTT
V gene: TRBV7-2
J gene: TRBJ1-4
D gene: TRBD1
clone size: -

CDR3 protein: CASSQGGNTEAFF
CDR3 DNA: TGCGCCAGCAGCCAAGGAGGGAACACTGAAGCTTTCTTT
V gene: TRBV4-1
J gene: TRBJ1-1
D gene: -
clone size: -